This T cell receptor (beta chain) was recovered during a study of T cell repertoires in cytomegalovirus infection. Looking at the study overall: Matching HLA type and CMV infection were both indicated by public TCR beta signatures. Study-level findings and limits: Pooled public TCR beta family frequency picked out CMV carriers with the relevant HLA. It was HLA-C-restricted CMV-specific TCR beta clonotypes that dominated the response ex vivo.

This CDR3 has 14 residues. V lost 2 bases and J lost 3, with 8 bases in between. The germline V gene encodes CDR1 MDHEN and CDR2 SYDVKM. TCRdb ran MiXCR on the reads and lists one entry per CDR3 protein. The sample includes under 200,000 distinct CDR3 sequences, about a tenth of them seen just once. To note about this clonotype: The antigen remains undetermined.

The chain uses TRBV28 and TRBJ2-1, with unresolved D. The receptor's source is a human donor in good health (CMV status not recorded). Some clones in this sample may be carry-over from other donors' samples. The source material was PBMCs. The CDR3 region is CASSLLPNYNEQFF. The CDR3 nucleotides read TGTGCCAGCAGTTTACTTCCCAACTACAATGAGCAGTTCTTC.